The clone carrying this T cell receptor beta chain was observed many times. Its antigen is unknown. Unmatched junction bases numbered 4, after V lost 3 bases and J lost 1 base. This CDR3 spans 15 amino acids. Germline V gene data show CDR1 as SGHRS and CDR2 as YFSETQ. The data derive from a study of CD8 T cells in ankylosing spondylitis. Generation of TCR beta libraries employed quantitative 5'-RACE incorporating molecular barcodes. One entry per CDR3 protein, called by TCRdb with MiXCR from the 5' RACE reads. The sample has fewer than 400,000 distinct CDR3 sequences; 6.5% to 10% are singletons. Study conclusions and caveats: Disease-linked clones reportedly showed significant enrichment in matched ankylosing spondylitis synovial fluid. There was a TCR beta motif, made of 7 or 8 highly homologous variants, that appeared characteristic of ankylosing spondylitis blood.

The clonotype originates from a male donor with ankylosing spondylitis. This chain connects TRBV5-1 to TRBJ2-3; TRBD1 agrees at 8 bases. Sequencing was carried out using blood, either unsorted or a sorted T cell fraction (not recorded which). CDR3 sequence: CASSSSRGRTDTQYF. The CDR3 DNA is TGCGCCAGCAGCTCATCCAGGGGGCGCACAGATACGCAGTATTTT.